This is a list of T cell receptor beta chains from one sample in a study of cytomegalovirus exposure and HLA in healthy donors. Profiled with immunoSEQ multiplex PCR; TCRdb holds only in-frame clones, not every one. There are roughly 120,000 clones in the sample; about 80% occur only once, and 3.6% lies in the top ten. What was sequenced was PBMCs. The receptors come from a man in his forties in good health and CMV-seronegative. The CDR3 runs from the conserved cysteine through the conserved F or W. Each record gives: D gene, CDR3 length, V gene, J gene, CDR3 protein. A D gene is named only where the DNA matches it firmly.

>.|14|TRBV5-1|TRBJ1-2
CASSRDTTNYGYTF
>.|13|TRBV5-5|TRBJ1-5
CASSLSSNQPQHF
>.|13|TRBV9|TRBJ1-1
CASSVVRNTEAFF
>.|13|TRBV9|TRBJ2-3
CASSVAGGDTQYF
>TRBD1|16|TRBV5-1|TRBJ1-6
CASTPAGQGSNSPLHF
>.|13|TRBV28|TRBJ1-4
CASSPGFNEKLFF
>.|13|TRBV7-8|TRBJ1-2
CASSSEALGGYTF
>TRBD1|15|TRBV9|TRBJ2-1
CASSVTGVIHNEQFF
>.|16|TRBV27|TRBJ2-1
CASSSPRGTTYNEQFF
>TRBD1|15|TRBV30|TRBJ2-2
CAWSVPGTVTGELFF
>.|15|TRBV6-5|TRBJ2-7
CASSYSRTLSYEQYF
>.|13|TRBV13|TRBJ1-1
CASSLDSQKQAFF
>.|13|TRBV7-7|TRBJ1-1
CASSLVRNTEAFF
>.|13|TRBV7-7|TRBJ1-5
CASSLGSGQPQHF
>TRBD1|16|TRBV7-9|TRBJ2-7
CASSQGASGASYEQYF
>.|16|TRBV11-2|TRBJ1-4
CASSPQLTGTSEKLFF
>.|14|TRBV7-2|TRBJ1-1
CASSLLAGNTEAFF
>TRBD1|15|TRBV7-6|TRBJ2-7
CASSTNPGTGVEQYF
>.|12|TRBV15|TRBJ2-7
CATSGRTGFQYF
>.|15|TRBV7-9|TRBJ1-1
CSSSPPLISYTEAFF
>TRBD2|15|TRBV4-1|TRBJ2-2
CASSQGLAGPGELFF
>TRBD2|18|TRBV18|TRBJ2-3
CASSPLRALAATTDTQYF